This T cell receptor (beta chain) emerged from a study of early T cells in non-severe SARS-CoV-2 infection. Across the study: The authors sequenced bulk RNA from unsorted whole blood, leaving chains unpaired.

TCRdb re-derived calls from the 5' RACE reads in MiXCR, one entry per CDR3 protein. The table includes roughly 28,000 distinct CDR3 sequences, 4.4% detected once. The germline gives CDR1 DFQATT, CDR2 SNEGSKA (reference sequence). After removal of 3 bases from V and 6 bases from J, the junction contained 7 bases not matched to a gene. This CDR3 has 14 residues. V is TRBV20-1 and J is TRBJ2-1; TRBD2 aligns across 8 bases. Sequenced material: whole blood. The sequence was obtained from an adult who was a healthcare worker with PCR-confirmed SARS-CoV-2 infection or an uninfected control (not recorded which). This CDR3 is CSASGGAVGNEQFF. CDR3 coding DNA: TGCAGTGCTAGCGGGGGGGCCGTTGGCAATGAGCAGTTCTTC.